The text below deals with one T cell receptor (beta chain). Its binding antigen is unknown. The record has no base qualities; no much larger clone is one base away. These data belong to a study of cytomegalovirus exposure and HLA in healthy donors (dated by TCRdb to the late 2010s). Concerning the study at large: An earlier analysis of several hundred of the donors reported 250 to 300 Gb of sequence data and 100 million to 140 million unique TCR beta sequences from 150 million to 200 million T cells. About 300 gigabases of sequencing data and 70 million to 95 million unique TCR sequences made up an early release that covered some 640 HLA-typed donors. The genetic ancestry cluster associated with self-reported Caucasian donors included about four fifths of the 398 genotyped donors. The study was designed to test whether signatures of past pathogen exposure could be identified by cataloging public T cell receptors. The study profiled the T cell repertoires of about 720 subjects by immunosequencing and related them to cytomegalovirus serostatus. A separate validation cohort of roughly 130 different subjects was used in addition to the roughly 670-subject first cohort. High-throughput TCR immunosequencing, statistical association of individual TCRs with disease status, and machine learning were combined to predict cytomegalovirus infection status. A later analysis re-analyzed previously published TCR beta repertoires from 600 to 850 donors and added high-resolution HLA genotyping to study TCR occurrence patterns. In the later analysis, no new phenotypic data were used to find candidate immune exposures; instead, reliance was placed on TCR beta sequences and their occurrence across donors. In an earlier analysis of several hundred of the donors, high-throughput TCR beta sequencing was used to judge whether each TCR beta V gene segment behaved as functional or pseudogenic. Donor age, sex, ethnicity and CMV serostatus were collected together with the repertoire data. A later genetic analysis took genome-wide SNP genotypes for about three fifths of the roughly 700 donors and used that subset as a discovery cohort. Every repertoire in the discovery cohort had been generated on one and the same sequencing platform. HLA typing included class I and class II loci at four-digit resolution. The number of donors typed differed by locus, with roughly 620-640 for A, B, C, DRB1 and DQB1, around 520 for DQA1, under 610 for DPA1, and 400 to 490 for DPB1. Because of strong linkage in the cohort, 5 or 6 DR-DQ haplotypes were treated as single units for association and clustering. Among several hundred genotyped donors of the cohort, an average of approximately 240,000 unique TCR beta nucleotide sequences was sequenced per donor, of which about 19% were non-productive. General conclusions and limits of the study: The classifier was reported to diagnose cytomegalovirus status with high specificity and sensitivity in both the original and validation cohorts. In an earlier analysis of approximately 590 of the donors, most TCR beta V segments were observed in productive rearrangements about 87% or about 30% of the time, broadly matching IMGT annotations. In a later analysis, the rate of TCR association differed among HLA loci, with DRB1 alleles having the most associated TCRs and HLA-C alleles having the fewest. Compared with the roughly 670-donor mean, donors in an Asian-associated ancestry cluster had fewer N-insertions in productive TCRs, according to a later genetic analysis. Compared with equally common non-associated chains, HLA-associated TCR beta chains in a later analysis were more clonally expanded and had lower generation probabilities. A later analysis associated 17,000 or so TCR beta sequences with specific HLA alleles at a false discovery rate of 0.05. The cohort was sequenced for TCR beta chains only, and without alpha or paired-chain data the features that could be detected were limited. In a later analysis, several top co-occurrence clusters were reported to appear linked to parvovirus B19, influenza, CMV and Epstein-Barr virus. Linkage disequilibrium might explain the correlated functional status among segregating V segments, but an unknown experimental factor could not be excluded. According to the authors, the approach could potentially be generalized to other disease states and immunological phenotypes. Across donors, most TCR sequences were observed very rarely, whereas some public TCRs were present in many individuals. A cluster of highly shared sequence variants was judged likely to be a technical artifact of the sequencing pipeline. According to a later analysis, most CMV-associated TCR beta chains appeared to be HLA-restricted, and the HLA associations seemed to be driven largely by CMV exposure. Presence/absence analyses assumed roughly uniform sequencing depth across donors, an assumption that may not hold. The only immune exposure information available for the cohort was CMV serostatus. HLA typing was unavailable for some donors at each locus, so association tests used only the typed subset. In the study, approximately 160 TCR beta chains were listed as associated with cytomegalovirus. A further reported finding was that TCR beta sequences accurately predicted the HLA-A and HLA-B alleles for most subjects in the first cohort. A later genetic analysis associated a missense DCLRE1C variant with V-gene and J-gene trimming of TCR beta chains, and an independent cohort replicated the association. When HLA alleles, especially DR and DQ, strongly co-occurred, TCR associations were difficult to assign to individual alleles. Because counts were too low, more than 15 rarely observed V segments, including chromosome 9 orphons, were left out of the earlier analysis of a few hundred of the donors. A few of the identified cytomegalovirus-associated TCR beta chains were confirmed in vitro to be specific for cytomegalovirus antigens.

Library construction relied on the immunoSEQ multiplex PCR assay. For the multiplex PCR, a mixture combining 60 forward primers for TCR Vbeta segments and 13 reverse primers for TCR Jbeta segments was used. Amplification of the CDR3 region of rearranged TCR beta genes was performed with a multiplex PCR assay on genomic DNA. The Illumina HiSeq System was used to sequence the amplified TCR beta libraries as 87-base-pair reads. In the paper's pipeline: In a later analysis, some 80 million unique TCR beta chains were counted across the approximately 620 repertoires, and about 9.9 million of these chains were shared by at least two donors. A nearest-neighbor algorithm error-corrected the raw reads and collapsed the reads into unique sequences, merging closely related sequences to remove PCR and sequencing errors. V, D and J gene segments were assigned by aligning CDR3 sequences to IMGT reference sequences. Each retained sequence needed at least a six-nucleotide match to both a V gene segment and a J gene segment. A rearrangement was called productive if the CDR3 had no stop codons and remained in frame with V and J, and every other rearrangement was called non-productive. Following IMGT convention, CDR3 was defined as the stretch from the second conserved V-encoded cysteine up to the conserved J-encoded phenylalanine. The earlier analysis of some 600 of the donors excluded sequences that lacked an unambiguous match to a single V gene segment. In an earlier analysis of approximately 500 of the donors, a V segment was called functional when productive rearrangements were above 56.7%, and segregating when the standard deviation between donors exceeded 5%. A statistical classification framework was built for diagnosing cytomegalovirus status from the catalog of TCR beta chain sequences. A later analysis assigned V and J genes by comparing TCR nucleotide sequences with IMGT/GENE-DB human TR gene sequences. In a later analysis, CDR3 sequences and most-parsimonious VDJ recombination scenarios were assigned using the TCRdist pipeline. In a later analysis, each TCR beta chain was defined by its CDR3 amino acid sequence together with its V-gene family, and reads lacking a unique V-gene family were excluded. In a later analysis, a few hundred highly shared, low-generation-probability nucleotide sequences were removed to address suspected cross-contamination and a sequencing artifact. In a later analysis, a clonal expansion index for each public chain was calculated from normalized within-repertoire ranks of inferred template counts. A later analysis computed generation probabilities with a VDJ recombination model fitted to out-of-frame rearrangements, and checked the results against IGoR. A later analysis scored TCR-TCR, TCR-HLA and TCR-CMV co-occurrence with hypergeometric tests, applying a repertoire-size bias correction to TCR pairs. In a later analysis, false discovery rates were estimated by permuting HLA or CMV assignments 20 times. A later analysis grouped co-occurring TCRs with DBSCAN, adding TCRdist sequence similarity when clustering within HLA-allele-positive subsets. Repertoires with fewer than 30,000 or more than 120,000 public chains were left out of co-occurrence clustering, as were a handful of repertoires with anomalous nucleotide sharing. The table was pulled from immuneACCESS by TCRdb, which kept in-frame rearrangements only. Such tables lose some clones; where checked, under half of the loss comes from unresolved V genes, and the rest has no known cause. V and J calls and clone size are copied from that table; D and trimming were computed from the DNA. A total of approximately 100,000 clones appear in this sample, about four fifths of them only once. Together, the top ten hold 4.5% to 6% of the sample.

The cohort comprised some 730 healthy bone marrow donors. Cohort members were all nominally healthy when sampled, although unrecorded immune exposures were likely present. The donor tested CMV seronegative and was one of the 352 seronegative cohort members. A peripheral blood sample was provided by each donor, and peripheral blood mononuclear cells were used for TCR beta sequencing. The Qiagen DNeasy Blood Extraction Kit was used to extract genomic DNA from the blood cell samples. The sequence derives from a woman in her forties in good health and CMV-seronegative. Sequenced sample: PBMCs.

The CDR3 has the sequence CASSLRGGNSGNTIYF. The nucleotide sequence is TGTGCCAGCAGCTTGCGTGGGGGGAACTCTGGAAACACCATATATTTT. The rearrangement combines TRBV5-6 with TRBJ1-3, with TRBD1 as a weak D call on 5 bases. V is shortened by 1 base, J by 0 bases, and the region joining them spans 11 bases. The CDR3 numbers 16 residues from cysteine through phenylalanine. The read is trimmed to its CDR3 DNA, 48 bases read in frame from base 1. Looking up the germline V gene yields CDR1 SGHDT and CDR2 YYEEEE.